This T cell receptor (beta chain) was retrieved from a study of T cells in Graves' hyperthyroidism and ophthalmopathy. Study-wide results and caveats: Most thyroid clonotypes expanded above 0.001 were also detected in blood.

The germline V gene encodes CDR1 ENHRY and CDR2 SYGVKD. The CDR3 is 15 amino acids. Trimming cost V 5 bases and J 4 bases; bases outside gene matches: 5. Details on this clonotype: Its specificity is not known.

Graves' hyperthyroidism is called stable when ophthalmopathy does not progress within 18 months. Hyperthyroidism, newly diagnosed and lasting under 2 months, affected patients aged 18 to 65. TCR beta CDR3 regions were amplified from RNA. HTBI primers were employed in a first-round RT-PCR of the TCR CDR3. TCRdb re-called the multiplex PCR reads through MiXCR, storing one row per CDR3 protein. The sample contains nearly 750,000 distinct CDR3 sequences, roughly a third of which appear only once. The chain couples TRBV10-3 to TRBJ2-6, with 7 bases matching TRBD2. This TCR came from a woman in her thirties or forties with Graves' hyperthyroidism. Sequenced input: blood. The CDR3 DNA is TGTGCCATCAGTCACGCGACTAGCGGGGCCAACGTCCTGACTTTC. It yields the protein CAISHATSGANVLTF.